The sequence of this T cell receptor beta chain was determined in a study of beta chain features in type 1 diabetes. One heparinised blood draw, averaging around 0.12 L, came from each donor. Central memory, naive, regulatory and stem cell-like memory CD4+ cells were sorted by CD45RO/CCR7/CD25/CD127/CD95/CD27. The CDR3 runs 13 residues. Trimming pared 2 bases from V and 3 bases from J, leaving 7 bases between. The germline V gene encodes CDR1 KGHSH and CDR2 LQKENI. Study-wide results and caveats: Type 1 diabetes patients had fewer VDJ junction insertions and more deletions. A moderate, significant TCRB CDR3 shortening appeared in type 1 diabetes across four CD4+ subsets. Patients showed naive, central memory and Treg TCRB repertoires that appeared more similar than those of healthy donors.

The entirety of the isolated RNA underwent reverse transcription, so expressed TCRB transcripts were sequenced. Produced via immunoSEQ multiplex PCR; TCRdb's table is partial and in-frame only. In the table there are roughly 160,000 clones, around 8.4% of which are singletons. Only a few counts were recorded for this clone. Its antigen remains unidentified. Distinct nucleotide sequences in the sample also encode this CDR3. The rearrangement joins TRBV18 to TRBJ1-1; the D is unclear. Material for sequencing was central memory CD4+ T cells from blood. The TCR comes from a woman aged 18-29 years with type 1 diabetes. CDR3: CASSPGLDTEAFF. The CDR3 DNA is TGTGCCAGCTCACCAGGGCTCGACACTGAAGCTTTCTTT.